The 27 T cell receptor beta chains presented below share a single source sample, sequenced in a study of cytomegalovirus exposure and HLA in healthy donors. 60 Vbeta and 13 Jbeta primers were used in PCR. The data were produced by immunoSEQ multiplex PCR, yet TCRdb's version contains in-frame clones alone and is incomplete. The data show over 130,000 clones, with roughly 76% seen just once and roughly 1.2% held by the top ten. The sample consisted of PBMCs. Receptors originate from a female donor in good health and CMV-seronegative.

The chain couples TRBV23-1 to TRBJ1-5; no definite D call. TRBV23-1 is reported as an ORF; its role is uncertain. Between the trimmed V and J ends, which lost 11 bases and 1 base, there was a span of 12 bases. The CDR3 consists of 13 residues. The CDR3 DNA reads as TGCGCCCTGTGGGAGGAAAGCAATCAGCCCCAGCATTTT. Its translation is CALWEESNQPQHF.

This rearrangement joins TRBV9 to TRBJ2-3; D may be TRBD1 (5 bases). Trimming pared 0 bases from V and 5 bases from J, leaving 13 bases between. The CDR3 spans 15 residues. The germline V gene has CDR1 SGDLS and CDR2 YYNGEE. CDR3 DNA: TGTGCCAGCAGCGTAGGGGGCAATACGAGAGATACGCAGTATTTT. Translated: CASSVGGNTRDTQYF.

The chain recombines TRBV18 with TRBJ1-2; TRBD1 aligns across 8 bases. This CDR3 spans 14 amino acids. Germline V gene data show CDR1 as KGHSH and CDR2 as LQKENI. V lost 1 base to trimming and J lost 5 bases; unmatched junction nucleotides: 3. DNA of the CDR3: TGTGCCAGCTCACCACGGACAGGGAGATATGGCTACACCTTC. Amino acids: CASSPRTGRYGYTF.

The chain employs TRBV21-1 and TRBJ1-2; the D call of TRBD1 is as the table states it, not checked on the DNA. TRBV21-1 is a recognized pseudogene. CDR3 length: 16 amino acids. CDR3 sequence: CASSNRDRGDNYGYTF. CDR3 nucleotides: TGTGCCAGCAGCAATAGAGACAGGGGAGATAACTATGGCTACACCTTC.

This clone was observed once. CDR3 amino acids: CASSSQREGLYEQYF. For the CDR3, the DNA is TGTGCCAGCAGTTCCCAGCGGGAGGGCCTCTACGAGCAGTACTTC. V usage is TRBV28 and J usage is TRBJ2-7, with TRBD2 matching 10 bases. Germline assignment: CDR1 MDHEN and CDR2 SYDVKM. CDR3 size: 15 residues. The ends lost 4 bases at V and 3 bases at J; junction bases unmatched: 6.

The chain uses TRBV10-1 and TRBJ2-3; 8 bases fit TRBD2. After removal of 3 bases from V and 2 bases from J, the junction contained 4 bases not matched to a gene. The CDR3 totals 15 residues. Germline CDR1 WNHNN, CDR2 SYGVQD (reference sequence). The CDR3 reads CASSDGAGVTDTQYF. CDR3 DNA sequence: TGCGCCAGCAGTGATGGAGCGGGAGTCACAGATACGCAGTATTTT.

In DNA, the CDR3 is TGTGCCAGCAGTTTCCGGGACAGTTACGAGCAGTACTTC. Its translation is CASSFRDSYEQYF. The rearrangement joins TRBV6-1 to TRBJ2-7; 7 nucleotides align to TRBD1. The ends lost 5 bases at V and 4 bases at J; junction bases unmatched: 5. Germline values: CDR1 MNHNS, CDR2 SASEGT. The CDR3 covers 13 residues.

The CDR3, as DNA: TGTGCCAGCAGAGGACAGGGACCTTCTGGGGCCAACGTCCTGACTTTC. It translates to CASRGQGPSGANVLTF. The gene calls are TRBV28 and TRBJ2-6; TRBD1 agrees at 8 bases. Germline V CDR1 and CDR2: MDHEN, SYDVKM. The CDR3 has 16 residues. J was trimmed by 1 base and V by 6 bases; bases with no gene match: 5.

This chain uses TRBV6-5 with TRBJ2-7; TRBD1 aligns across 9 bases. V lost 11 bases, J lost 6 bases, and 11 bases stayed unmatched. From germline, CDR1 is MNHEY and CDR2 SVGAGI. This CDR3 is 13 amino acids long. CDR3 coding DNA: TGTGCCGTCGAACAGGGGGCGCCGCGCGAGCAGTACTTC. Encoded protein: CAVEQGAPREQYF.

CDR3 coding DNA: TGTGCCAGTAGGGCCCGGACAGGAGGCAATCAGCCCCAGCATTTT. This gives the protein CASRARTGGNQPQHF. The chain uses TRBV19 and TRBJ1-5; TRBD1 matches at 7 bases. Germline V gene data show CDR1 as LNHDA and CDR2 as SQIVND (reference sequence). CDR3 length: 15 residues. Unmatched junction bases numbered 7, after V lost 6 bases and J lost 2 bases.

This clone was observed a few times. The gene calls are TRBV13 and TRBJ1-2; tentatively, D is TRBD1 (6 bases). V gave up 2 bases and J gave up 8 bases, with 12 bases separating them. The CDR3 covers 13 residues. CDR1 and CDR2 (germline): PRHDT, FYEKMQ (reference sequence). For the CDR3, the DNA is TGTGCCAGCAGCTTAATGGGGGCTCAGGGCTACACCTTC. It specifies CASSLMGAQGYTF.

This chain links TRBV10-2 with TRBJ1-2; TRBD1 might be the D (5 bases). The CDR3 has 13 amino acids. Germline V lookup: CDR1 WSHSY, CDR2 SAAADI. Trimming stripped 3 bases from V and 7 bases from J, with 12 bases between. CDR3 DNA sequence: TGCGCCAGCAGTGACAGGGACTTGACTGGCTACACCTTC. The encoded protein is CASSDRDLTGYTF.

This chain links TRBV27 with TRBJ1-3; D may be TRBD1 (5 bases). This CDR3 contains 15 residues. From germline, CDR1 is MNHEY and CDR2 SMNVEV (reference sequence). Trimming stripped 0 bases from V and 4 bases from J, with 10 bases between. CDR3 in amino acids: CASSLSAGSGNTIYF. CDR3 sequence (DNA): TGTGCCAGCAGTTTATCGGCAGGGTCAGGAAACACCATATATTTT.

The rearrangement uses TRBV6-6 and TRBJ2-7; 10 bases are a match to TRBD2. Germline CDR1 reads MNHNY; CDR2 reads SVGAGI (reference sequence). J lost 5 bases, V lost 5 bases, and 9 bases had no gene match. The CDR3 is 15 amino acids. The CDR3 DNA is TGTGCCAGCAGTAGGACTAGCGGCGCTTCGAACGAGCAGTACTTC. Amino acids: CASSRTSGASNEQYF.

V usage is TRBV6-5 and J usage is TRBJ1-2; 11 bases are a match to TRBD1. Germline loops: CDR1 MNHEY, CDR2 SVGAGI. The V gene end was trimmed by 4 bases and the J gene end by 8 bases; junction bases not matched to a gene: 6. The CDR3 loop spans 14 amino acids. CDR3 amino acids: CASSSQDRGRGYTF. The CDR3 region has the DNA TGTGCCAGCAGTTCCCAGGACAGGGGGCGCGGCTACACCTTC.

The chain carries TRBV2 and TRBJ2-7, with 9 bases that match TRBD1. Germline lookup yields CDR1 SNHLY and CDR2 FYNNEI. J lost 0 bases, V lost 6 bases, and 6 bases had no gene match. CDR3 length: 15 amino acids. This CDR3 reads CASSGDRGNSYEQYF. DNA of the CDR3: TGTGCCAGCAGCGGCGACAGGGGGAACTCCTACGAGCAGTACTTC.

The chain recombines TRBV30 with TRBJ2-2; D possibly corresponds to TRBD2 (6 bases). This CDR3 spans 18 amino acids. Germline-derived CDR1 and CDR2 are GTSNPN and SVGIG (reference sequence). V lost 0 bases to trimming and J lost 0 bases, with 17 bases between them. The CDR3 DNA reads TGTGCCTGGAGTGTAGGGAGGTATGTGAACGCGAACACCGGGGAGCTGTTTTTT. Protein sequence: CAWSVGRYVNANTGELFF.

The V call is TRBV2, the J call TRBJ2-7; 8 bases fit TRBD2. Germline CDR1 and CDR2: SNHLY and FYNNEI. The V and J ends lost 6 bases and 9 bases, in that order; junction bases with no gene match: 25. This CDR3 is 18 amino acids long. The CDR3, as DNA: TGTGCCAGCAGAGACAGTTCTTTGGAAAGCGGGGGCATCGTCTGGCAGTACTTC. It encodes CASRDSSLESGGIVWQYF.

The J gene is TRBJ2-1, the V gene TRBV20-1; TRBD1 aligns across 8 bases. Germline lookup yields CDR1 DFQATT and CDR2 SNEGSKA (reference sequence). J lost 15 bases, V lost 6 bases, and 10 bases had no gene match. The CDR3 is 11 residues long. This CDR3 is CSARQGQVRFF. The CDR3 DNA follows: TGCAGTGCAAGACAGGGGCAGGTTCGGTTCTTC.

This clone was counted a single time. This CDR3 reads CASSKPTSGSDQETQYF. CDR3 sequence (DNA): TGTGCCAGCAGCAAACCAACTAGCGGGAGTGACCAAGAGACCCAGTACTTC. The chain is built from TRBV21-1 and TRBJ2-5; the table calls TRBD2, which could not be checked here. TRBV21-1 is marked as a pseudogene. The CDR3 has 17 residues.

CDR3 residues: CASSPSGRTDTQYF. DNA for the CDR3: TGTGCCAGCAGCCCTAGCGGGAGAACAGATACGCAGTATTTT. The gene calls are TRBV7-9 and TRBJ2-3, with 10 bases aligning to TRBD2. The CDR3 runs to 14 residues. Germline values: CDR1 SEHNR, CDR2 FQNEAQ (reference sequence). V shed 5 bases, J shed 3 bases, and the junction held 2 bases outside the gene matches.

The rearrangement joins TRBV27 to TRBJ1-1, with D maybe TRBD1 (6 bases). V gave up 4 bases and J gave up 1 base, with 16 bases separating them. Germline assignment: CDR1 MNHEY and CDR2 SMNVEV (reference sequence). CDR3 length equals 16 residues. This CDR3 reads CASSSGWGQRNTEAFF. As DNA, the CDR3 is TGTGCCAGCAGTTCGGGCTGGGGACAACGGAACACTGAAGCTTTCTTT.

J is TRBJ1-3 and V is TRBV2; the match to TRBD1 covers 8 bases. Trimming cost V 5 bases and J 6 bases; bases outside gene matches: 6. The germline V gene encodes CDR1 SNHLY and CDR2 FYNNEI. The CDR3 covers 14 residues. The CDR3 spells CASSPGGGVNTIYF. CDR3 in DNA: TGTGCCAGCAGTCCAGGGGGCGGCGTAAACACCATATATTTT.

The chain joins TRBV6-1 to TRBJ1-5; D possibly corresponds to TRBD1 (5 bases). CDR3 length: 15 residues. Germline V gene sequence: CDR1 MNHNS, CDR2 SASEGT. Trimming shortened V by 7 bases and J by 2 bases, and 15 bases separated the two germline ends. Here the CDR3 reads CASTRAQDGNQPQHF. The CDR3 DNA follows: TGTGCCAGCACTCGGGCACAGGACGGCAATCAGCCCCAGCATTTT.

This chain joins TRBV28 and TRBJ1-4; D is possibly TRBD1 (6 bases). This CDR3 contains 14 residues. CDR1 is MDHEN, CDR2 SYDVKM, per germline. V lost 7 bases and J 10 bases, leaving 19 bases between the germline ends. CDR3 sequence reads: CASTRGRVQGKLFF. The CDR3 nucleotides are TGTGCCAGCACGCGGGGGAGGGTACAGGGAAAACTGTTTTTT.

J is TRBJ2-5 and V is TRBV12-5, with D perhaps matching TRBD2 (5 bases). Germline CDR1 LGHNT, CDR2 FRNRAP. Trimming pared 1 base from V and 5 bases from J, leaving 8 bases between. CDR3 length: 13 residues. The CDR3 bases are TGTGCTAGTGGTTTGGGAGGGATCGAGACCCAGTACTTC. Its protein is CASGLGGIETQYF.

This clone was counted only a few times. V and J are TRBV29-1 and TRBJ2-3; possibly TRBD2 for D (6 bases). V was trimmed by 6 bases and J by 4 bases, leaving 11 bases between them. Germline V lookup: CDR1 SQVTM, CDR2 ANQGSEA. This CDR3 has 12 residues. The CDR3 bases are TGCAGCGTCGCGACGGGGGCAGATACGCAGTATTTT. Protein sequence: CSVATGADTQYF.